This TCR beta chain was sequenced for a study of blood T cell repertoires in COVID-19. Study background: The United States, Italy and Spain were the sources of the acute and convalescent COVID-19 samples.

In the authors' workflow: The assay estimated nucleated cells by amplifying reference gene primers. Assay used: immunoSEQ multiplex PCR; TCRdb lists only in-frame clones, some missing. D and trimming were read from the DNA, whereas the V and J calls and clone size are those reported in that table. The sample lists some 77,000 clones, roughly 87% seen once, with around 7.9% in the top ten. CDR3 size: 13 residues. Germline CDR1 reads MNHEY; CDR2 reads SVGAGI. The ends were cut back, 6 bases at V and 1 base at J, with 9 bases in the middle. The rearrangement uses TRBV6-5 and TRBJ1-1; D not certain. This clonotype originated in a man younger than 45 with acute or convalescent COVID-19. Sequencing was done on a sample of peripheral blood. CDR3 amino acids: CASSRQGNTEAFF. The CDR3 bases are TGTGCCAGCAGCAGACAAGGGAACACTGAAGCTTTCTTT.